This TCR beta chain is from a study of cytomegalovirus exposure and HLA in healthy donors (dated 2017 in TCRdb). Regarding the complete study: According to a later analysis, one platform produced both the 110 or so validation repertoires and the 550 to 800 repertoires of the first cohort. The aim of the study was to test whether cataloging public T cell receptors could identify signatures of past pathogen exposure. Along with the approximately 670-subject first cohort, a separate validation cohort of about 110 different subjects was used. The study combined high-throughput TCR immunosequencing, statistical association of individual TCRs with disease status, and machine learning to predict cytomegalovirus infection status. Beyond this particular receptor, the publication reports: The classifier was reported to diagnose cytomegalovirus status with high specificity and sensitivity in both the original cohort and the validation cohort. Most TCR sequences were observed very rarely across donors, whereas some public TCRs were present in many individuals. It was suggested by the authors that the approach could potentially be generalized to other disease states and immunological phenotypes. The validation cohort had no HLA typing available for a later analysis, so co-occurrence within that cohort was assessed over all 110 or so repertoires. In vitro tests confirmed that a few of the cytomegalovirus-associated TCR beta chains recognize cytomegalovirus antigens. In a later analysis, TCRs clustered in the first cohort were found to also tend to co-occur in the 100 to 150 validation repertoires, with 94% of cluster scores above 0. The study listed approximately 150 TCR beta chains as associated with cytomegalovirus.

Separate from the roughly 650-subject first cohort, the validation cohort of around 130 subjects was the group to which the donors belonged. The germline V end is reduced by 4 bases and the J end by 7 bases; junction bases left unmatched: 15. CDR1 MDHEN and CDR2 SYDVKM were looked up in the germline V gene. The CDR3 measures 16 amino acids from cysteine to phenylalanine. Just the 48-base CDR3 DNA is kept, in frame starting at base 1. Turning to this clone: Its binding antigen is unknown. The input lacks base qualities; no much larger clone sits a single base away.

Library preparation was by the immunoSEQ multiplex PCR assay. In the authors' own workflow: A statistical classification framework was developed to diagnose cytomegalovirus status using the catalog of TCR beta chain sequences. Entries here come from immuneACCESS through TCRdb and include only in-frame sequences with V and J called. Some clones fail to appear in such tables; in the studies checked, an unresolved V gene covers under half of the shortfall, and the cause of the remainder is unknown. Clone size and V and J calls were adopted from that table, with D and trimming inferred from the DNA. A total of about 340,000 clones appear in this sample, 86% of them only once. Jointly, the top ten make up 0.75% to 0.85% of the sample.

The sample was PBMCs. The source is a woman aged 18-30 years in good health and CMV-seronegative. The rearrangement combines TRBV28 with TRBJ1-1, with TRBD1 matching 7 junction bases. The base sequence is TGTGCCAGCAGTTCTGAAGGGGGCAGGGGATTAGGTGAAGCTTTCTTT. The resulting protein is CASSSEGGRGLGEAFF.